The clone carrying this T cell receptor (beta chain) was found a few times. Antigen specificity is unknown. This entry belongs to a study of cytomegalovirus exposure and HLA in healthy donors. Points from the study as a whole: For cytomegalovirus status, the classifier reportedly gave diagnoses with high specificity and sensitivity. Presence/absence comparisons presumed near-even sequencing depth among donors. Investigators reported 164 TCR beta chains as tied to cytomegalovirus.

The primer mix had 60 Vbeta and 13 Jbeta primers. In the source study's methods: Unique TCR beta chains numbered about 79 million in a later analysis, with roughly 11 million shared. Sequencing was performed with immunoSEQ multiplex PCR; in TCRdb, only in-frame clones are kept and a portion is missing. V and J calls and clone size are given by that table; D and trimming were obtained from the DNA. The table shows more than 95,000 clones, with approximately 72% occurring only once. Germline CDR1 is GTSNPN and CDR2 is SVGIG (reference sequence). V lost 2 bases to trimming and J lost 7 bases, with 15 bases between them. This CDR3 is 14 amino acids long.

Sequencing was carried out using PBMCs. This clonotype was obtained from a female donor in good health and CMV-seropositive. The chain uses TRBV30 and TRBJ1-5; D perhaps matches TRBD1 (6 bases). CDR3 region: CAWSPKQGWQPQHF. CDR3 DNA sequence: TGTGCCTGGAGTCCCAAACAGGGTTGGCAGCCCCAGCATTTT.